The 27 T cell receptor beta chains in this list originate from one sample, sequenced in a study of blood T cell repertoires in COVID-19. Assay used: immunoSEQ multiplex PCR; TCRdb lists only in-frame clones, some missing. The sample has roughly 340,000 clones; almost 90% are singletons. The sequencing input was peripheral blood. The receptors were gathered from a woman in her seventies with COVID-19, enrolled during active disease.

V gene TRBV5-1 combines with J gene TRBJ2-3; TRBD1 matches 9 bases. CDR1 SGHRS and CDR2 YFSETQ come from the germline V gene. CDR3 size: 16 residues. V trimming: 4 bases; J trimming: 3 bases; junction bases outside the gene matches: 9. CDR3 in amino acids: CASSPVATGGTDTQYF. CDR3 DNA: TGCGCCAGCAGCCCGGTGGCGACAGGGGGGACAGATACGCAGTATTTT.

The V call is TRBV14, the J call TRBJ1-2, with 7 bases lining up with TRBD1. The CDR3 is 15 residues long. V lost 4 bases and J lost 4; bases outside the gene matches: 9. Germline V lookup: CDR1 SGHDN, CDR2 FVKESK. CDR3 amino acids: CASSPAPGGGYGYTF. The DNA of the CDR3 is TGTGCCAGCAGCCCCGCCCCAGGGGGAGGCTATGGCTACACCTTC.

The CDR3: CASSYDRVKSNQPQHF. The CDR3 DNA reads TGTGCCAGCAGTTACGACAGGGTAAAAAGCAATCAGCCCCAGCATTTT. The chain uses TRBV6-6 and TRBJ1-5; 7 bases agree with TRBD1. Germline lookup yields CDR1 MNHNY and CDR2 SVGAGI (reference sequence). V lost 2 bases, J lost 1 base, and 5 bases stayed unmatched. CDR3 length: 16 residues.

This clone has just one count. V and J are TRBV9 and TRBJ1-2, with TRBD1 as a possible D gene (5 bases). Trimming cost V 7 bases and J 12 bases, with 19 bases left between them. The CDR3 spans 12 residues. Per germline, CDR1 SGDLS and CDR2 YYNGEE. The CDR3 DNA is TGTGCCAGCGGTGGATTTGGGGGGGACCACACCTTC. This gives the protein CASGGFGGDHTF.

This chain links TRBV13 with TRBJ2-1; TRBD2 agrees at 7 bases. CDR1 is PRHDT and CDR2 is FYEKMQ in the germline V gene (reference sequence). V dropped 5 bases and J dropped 6; count of bases not matched to a gene: 7. This CDR3 region has 14 residues. The CDR3 reads CASSPLGGSNEQFF. The CDR3 DNA follows: TGTGCCAGCAGCCCCCTCGGGGGGTCCAATGAGCAGTTCTTC.

The chain is built from TRBV7-2 and TRBJ1-4; no firm D call. V lost 4 bases, J lost 3 bases, and 6 bases lay in between. This CDR3 has 13 residues. The germline V gene has CDR1 SGHTA and CDR2 FQGNSA. CDR3 bases: TGTGCCAGCAGCTCTATGGCTAATGAAAAACTGTTTTTT. Its protein is CASSSMANEKLFF.

This chain joins TRBV4-3 and TRBJ1-2; TRBD1 matches at 9 bases. CDR3 length equals 18 residues. Germline CDR1 and CDR2: LGHNA and YSLEER. Unmatched junction bases numbered 12, after V lost 0 bases and J lost 4 bases. The DNA of the CDR3 is TGCGCCAGCAGCCAAGAAACTGTACGGACAGGGGAGGGCTATGGCTACACCTTC. This codes for CASSQETVRTGEGYGYTF.

As to this clone: Other DNA sequences from this sample encode an identical CDR3 as well. This chain joins TRBV9 and TRBJ1-3, with D possibly matching TRBD1 (6 bases). CDR1 SGDLS and CDR2 YYNGEE come from the germline V gene. This CDR3 spans 15 amino acids. V lost 0 bases and J 1 base, leaving 8 bases between the germline ends. This CDR3 reads CASSVGGGSGNTIYF. As DNA, the CDR3 is TGTGCCAGCAGCGTAGGAGGGGGATCTGGAAACACCATATATTTT.

V is TRBV5-6 and J is TRBJ1-1; no clear D gene. V lost 3 bases and J 3 bases, leaving 9 bases between the germline ends. The CDR3 contains 13 residues. Per germline, CDR1 SGHDT and CDR2 YYEEEE. For the CDR3, the DNA is TGTGCCAGCAGCTGGAGACGGTACACTGAAGCTTTCTTT. Translated: CASSWRRYTEAFF.

Remarks on this clone: This sample includes further DNA sequences coding for the same CDR3. V gene TRBV7-3 combines with J gene TRBJ2-3, with 8 bases identical to TRBD1. The CDR3 covers 15 residues. J was trimmed by 0 bases and V by 5 bases; bases with no gene match: 4. In germline, CDR1 is SGHTA, CDR2 FQGTGA. The DNA of the CDR3 is TGTGCCAGCAGCCCTAGGACAGGGAGCACAGATACGCAGTATTTT. Translated, it gives CASSPRTGSTDTQYF.

The chain couples TRBV9 to TRBJ2-3; tentative D call: TRBD2 (5 bases). In germline, CDR1 is SGDLS, CDR2 YYNGEE. This CDR3 is built from 13 residues. Trimming removed 6 bases at V and 6 bases at J, with 14 bases between. CDR3 in amino acids: CASTSPFRDTQYF. In DNA, the CDR3 is TGTGCCAGCACTAGCCCTTTTAGGGATACGCAGTATTTT.

This chain uses TRBV9 with TRBJ1-1; no clear D gene. Germline loops: CDR1 SGDLS, CDR2 YYNGEE. Trimming pared 0 bases from V and 5 bases from J, leaving 5 bases between. CDR3 length equals 12 residues. CDR3 sequence reads: CASSVDATEAFF. DNA for the CDR3: TGTGCCAGCAGCGTAGACGCGACTGAAGCTTTCTTT.

The V and J genes are TRBV24-1 and TRBJ1-5; TRBD1 matches 10 bases. The V gene end was trimmed by 2 bases and the J gene end by 2 bases; junction bases not matched to a gene: 5. Germline CDR1 and CDR2: KGHDR and SFDVKD. The CDR3 has 17 amino acids. For the CDR3, the DNA is TGTGCCACCAGTGATTCCATGACAGGGGGCGGCAATCAGCCCCAGCATTTT. Translating gives CATSDSMTGGGNQPQHF.

The V call is TRBV12-5, the J call TRBJ1-2, with 7 positions matching TRBD1. Germline V gene lookup returns CDR1 LGHNT and CDR2 FRNRAP. The CDR3 extends over 14 amino acids. J was trimmed by 3 bases and V by 6 bases; bases with no gene match: 7. The DNA for the CDR3 is TGTGCTAGTGGCAAGACAGGGAGCGACTATGGCTACACCTTC. This sequence encodes CASGKTGSDYGYTF. Full variable domain (missing parts from reference TRBV12-5 and TRBJ1-2): DARVTQTPRHKVTEMGQEVTMRCQPILGHNTVFWYRQTMMQGLELLAYFRNRAPLDDSGMPKDRFSAEMPDATLATLKIQPSEPRDSAVYFCASGKTGSDYGYTFGSGTRLTVV.

The rearrangement uses TRBV27 and TRBJ1-1; TRBD1 matches at 9 bases. J lost 1 base, V lost 5 bases, and 8 bases had no gene match. Germline lookup yields CDR1 MNHEY and CDR2 SMNVEV (reference sequence). This CDR3 has 16 residues. Written as DNA, the CDR3 is TGTGCCAGCAGTCGCCTACAGGGGGCGGGGAACACTGAAGCTTTCTTT. Protein sequence: CASSRLQGAGNTEAFF.

This clone has a handful of counts. This sequence joins TRBV28 and TRBJ1-1, with D uncertain. CDR1 and CDR2 (germline): MDHEN, SYDVKM. The V end was cut by 2 bases, the J end by 6 bases, with 10 bases between. CDR3 length: 13 amino acids. Written as DNA, the CDR3 is TGTGCCAGCAGTTTACCCCGGGGTCCTGAAGCTTTCTTT. It codes for CASSLPRGPEAFF. Variable domain in full (rest from reference TRBV28 and TRBJ1-1): DVKVTQSSRYLVKRTGEKVFLECVQDMDHENMFWYRQDPGLGLRLIYFSYDVKMKEKGDIPEGYSVSREKKERFSLILESASTNQTSMYLCASSLPRGPEAFFGQGTRLTVV.

The chain uses TRBV10-2 and TRBJ2-3, with 10 nucleotides matching TRBD2. The junction had 4 bases not matched to a gene; V was cut back by 3 bases and J by 1 base. The CDR3 consists of 16 residues. Germline CDR1 WSHSY, CDR2 SAAADI. CDR3 protein: CASSDTSGVGTDTQYF. The CDR3 DNA follows: TGCGCCAGCAGTGATACTAGCGGGGTCGGCACAGATACGCAGTATTTT.

The genes are TRBV27 and TRBJ1-5; the D gene is possibly TRBD1 (5 bases). The CDR3 runs to 15 residues. V was clipped by 2 bases and J by 0 bases, with 8 bases between them. Germline CDR1 and CDR2: MNHEY and SMNVEV (reference sequence). The CDR3 DNA reads as TGTGCCAGCAGTTTACTCAGGGATAGCAATCAGCCCCAGCATTTT. The encoded protein is CASSLLRDSNQPQHF.

The sample holds a few counts of this clone. This chain joins TRBV5-6 and TRBJ1-5; 12 bases match TRBD1. Germline CDR1 SGHDT, CDR2 YYEEEE. Trimming removed 4 bases from V and 7 bases from J; junction bases left unmatched: 6. The CDR3 sequence is 15 residues long. CDR3 DNA sequence: TGTGCCAGCAGCCTTGGGACAGGGGGCGGCCAGCCCCAGCATTTT. Its protein is CASSLGTGGGQPQHF.

This sequence joins TRBV11-2 and TRBJ2-3; TRBD2 matches at 12 bases. V dropped 4 bases and J dropped 5; count of bases not matched to a gene: 7. Per germline, CDR1 SGHAT and CDR2 FQNNGV. The CDR3 is 16 amino acids. CDR3 sequence: CASSSYTSGGLDTQYF. CDR3 in DNA: TGTGCCAGCAGCTCATATACTAGCGGGGGGTTAGATACGCAGTATTTT.

The rearrangement links TRBV12-3 or TRBV12-4 to TRBJ1-6; D ambiguous. The CDR3 runs 13 residues. V lost 7 bases and J 15 bases, leaving 19 bases between the germline ends. For the CDR3, the DNA is TGTGCCAGCAATAATCCCGCTGCGCGAGTCCTCCACTTT. Translated: CASNNPAARVLHF.

V usage is TRBV20-1 and J usage is TRBJ2-7, with 11 bases lining up with TRBD1. Germline V lookup: CDR1 DFQATT, CDR2 SNEGSKA (reference sequence). There are 15 residues in the CDR3. V shed 3 bases and J 3 bases; nucleotides not matched to a gene: 7. CDR3 coding DNA: TGCAGTGCTAGTCTCACCGGGACAGGGGGCTACGAGCAGTACTTC. It specifies CSASLTGTGGYEQYF.

The rearrangement joins TRBV6-6 to TRBJ1-1; 9 nucleotides match TRBD1. Per the germline V gene, CDR1 is MNHNY and CDR2 is SVGAGI (reference sequence). CDR3 length equals 14 residues. Trimming at V came to 7 bases and at J to 11 bases, leaving 14 bases not matched to a gene. The chain's CDR3 is CASTQQGASNLAFF. Written as DNA, the CDR3 is TGTGCCAGCACCCAACAGGGGGCTTCTAATCTGGCTTTCTTT.

The chain carries TRBV5-1 and TRBJ2-7; D call uncertain. V lost 0 bases to trimming and J lost 6 bases, with 10 bases between them. The CDR3 contains 13 residues. Germline CDR1 reads SGHRS; CDR2 reads YFSETQ. This CDR3 is CASSLGQTLEQYF. In DNA form, the CDR3 reads TGCGCCAGCAGCTTGGGGCAGACTCTCGAGCAGTACTTC. Using reference TRBV5-1 and TRBJ2-7 for the parts outside the CDR3, the full variable domain is KAGVTQTPRYLIKTRGQQVTLSCSPISGHRSVSWYQQTPGQGLQFLFEYFSETQRNKGNFPGRFSGRQFSNSRSEMNVSTLELGDSALYLCASSLGQTLEQYFGPGTRLTVT.

The chain links TRBV6-6 to TRBJ2-7; TRBD2 aligns across 8 bases. Germline V gene data show CDR1 as MNHNY and CDR2 as SVGAGI (reference sequence). The CDR3 contains 15 residues. V lost 4 bases, J lost 2 bases, and 7 bases stayed unmatched. The CDR3 bases are TGTGCCAGCAGTTTCTGGGGTAGCGGGGCCTACGAGCAGTACTTC. Its translation: CASSFWGSGAYEQYF.

The genes are TRBV3-1 (or the pseudogene TRBV3-2) and TRBJ1-2; D might be TRBD1 (6 bases). Germline V lookup: CDR1 LGHDT, CDR2 YNNKEL (reference sequence). V lost 5 bases to trimming and J lost 3 bases, with 19 bases between them. The CDR3 has 16 amino acids. CDR3 residues: CASSSGEGADDYGYTF. The DNA for the CDR3 is TGTGCCAGCAGCTCAGGGGAAGGGGCGGACGACTATGGCTACACCTTC.

The chain links TRBV3-1 (or the pseudogene TRBV3-2) to TRBJ2-1; D is uncertain. CDR1 and CDR2 from the germline V gene are LGHDT and YNNKEL (reference sequence). CDR3 length: 14 amino acids. With 4 bases removed from V and 6 bases from J, the gap between germline ends came to 13 bases. The CDR3 sequence: CASSRQVMVNEQFF. For the CDR3, the DNA is TGTGCCAGCAGCCGCCAGGTAATGGTCAATGAGCAGTTCTTC.